A selection of T cell receptor beta chains follows, all from one sample in a study of CD8+ T cells in alopecia areata. Assay used: immunoSEQ multiplex PCR; TCRdb lists only in-frame clones, some missing. Of approximately 200,000 clones listed, 40% to 45% are singletons. Specimen: CD4+ T cells sorted from blood, collected at approximately week 39, from a patient treated with tofacitinib. The source is a human donor with alopecia areata. CDR3s include the opening cysteine and the closing phenylalanine or tryptophan. The order of the fields is J gene, clone size, CDR3 length, V gene, D gene, CDR3 DNA, CDR3 protein. The D gene is left open where the match is weak. The size entry is marked missing in some rows and otherwise reads once, few, many or a size class.

j_gene: TRBJ2-1
abundance: -
len: 13
v_gene: TRBV29-1
d_gene: -
CDR3nt: TGCAGCGTTGCCCCCTCTCCCTACAATGAGCAGTTCTTC
CDR3aa: CSVAPSPYNEQFF

j_gene: TRBJ1-2
abundance: once
len: 14
v_gene: TRBV9
d_gene: -
CDR3nt: TGTGCCAGCGGTACGGCCCCCTCTTTCGAGGGCTACACCTTC
CDR3aa: CASGTAPSFEGYTF

j_gene: TRBJ2-3
abundance: -
len: 15
v_gene: TRBV5-1
d_gene: -
CDR3nt: TGCGCCAGCAGCTTGGGTCAGGTTATCACAGATACGCAGTATTTT
CDR3aa: CASSLGQVITDTQYF

j_gene: TRBJ2-7
abundance: -
len: 16
v_gene: TRBV6-5
d_gene: -
CDR3nt: TGTGCCAGCAGTTACTCAAGACTAGATAACTCCTACGAGCAGTACTTC
CDR3aa: CASSYSRLDNSYEQYF

j_gene: TRBJ2-1
abundance: -
len: 18
v_gene: TRBV14
d_gene: -
CDR3nt: TGTGCCAGCAGCCAAGACGGCCTCGCCTACCTCCCTTACAATGAGCAGTTCTTC
CDR3aa: CASSQDGLAYLPYNEQFF

j_gene: TRBJ2-3
abundance: -
len: 14
v_gene: TRBV6-5
d_gene: -
CDR3nt: TGTGCCAGCAGGAGGGGGAGAGTGGCAGATACGCAGTATTTT
CDR3aa: CASRRGRVADTQYF

j_gene: TRBJ2-7
abundance: few
len: 15
v_gene: TRBV28
d_gene: TRBD1
CDR3nt: TGTGCCAGCAGTTCTCCGGGACAGGGCACGTACGAGCAGTACTTC
CDR3aa: CASSSPGQGTYEQYF

j_gene: TRBJ2-3
abundance: -
len: 16
v_gene: TRBV23-1
d_gene: -
CDR3nt: TGCGCCAGCAGTCGCCCAGGACTCCCGATCACAGATACGCAGTATTTT
CDR3aa: CASSRPGLPITDTQYF

j_gene: TRBJ1-1
abundance: once
len: 14
v_gene: TRBV29-1
d_gene: -
CDR3nt: TGCAGCGTTGCAGCTTTTGGGGAGGTGACTGAAGCTTTCTTT
CDR3aa: CSVAAFGEVTEAFF

j_gene: TRBJ1-2
abundance: -
len: 12
v_gene: TRBV28
d_gene: TRBD1
CDR3nt: TGTGCCAGCCATGTTGACAGGGATGGCTACACCTTC
CDR3aa: CASHVDRDGYTF

j_gene: TRBJ2-5
abundance: -
len: 15
v_gene: TRBV28
d_gene: -
CDR3nt: TGTGCCAGCAGCCGGAGAACGGCTCAACCCGAGACCCAGTACTTC
CDR3aa: CASSRRTAQPETQYF

j_gene: TRBJ1-5
abundance: -
len: 14
v_gene: TRBV9
d_gene: TRBD1
CDR3nt: TGTGCCAGCAGCCGGGACAGCTACAATCAGCCCCAGCATTTT
CDR3aa: CASSRDSYNQPQHF

j_gene: TRBJ2-7
abundance: few
len: 13
v_gene: TRBV7-2
d_gene: -
CDR3nt: TGTGCCAGCAGCTCTAGGACCTCCTACGAGCAGTACTTC
CDR3aa: CASSSRTSYEQYF

j_gene: TRBJ1-1
abundance: once
len: 13
v_gene: TRBV30
d_gene: TRBD1
CDR3nt: TGTGCCTGGAGTCAAATACAGGGGACTGAAGCTTTCTTT
CDR3aa: CAWSQIQGTEAFF

j_gene: TRBJ2-1
abundance: -
len: 11
v_gene: TRBV29-1
d_gene: -
CDR3nt: TGCAGCGTAAAAGGTAGCAATGAGCAGTTCTTC
CDR3aa: CSVKGSNEQFF

j_gene: TRBJ2-2
abundance: -
len: 14
v_gene: TRBV7-7
d_gene: -
CDR3nt: TGTGCCAGCAGCCAGGACAGGAACACCGGGGAGCTGTTTTTT
CDR3aa: CASSQDRNTGELFF

j_gene: TRBJ2-7
abundance: -
len: 13
v_gene: TRBV6-1
d_gene: TRBD1
CDR3nt: TGTGCCAGCAGAGCAGGGGGCATCGACGAGCAGTACTTC
CDR3aa: CASRAGGIDEQYF

j_gene: TRBJ2-5
abundance: few
len: 15
v_gene: TRBV4-1
d_gene: -
CDR3nt: TGCGCCAGCAGCCTCCCGGGGACTCAGCAAGAGACCCAGTACTTC
CDR3aa: CASSLPGTQQETQYF

j_gene: TRBJ2-1
abundance: few
len: 15
v_gene: TRBV4-3
d_gene: -
CDR3nt: TGCGCCAGCAGCCAAAATGTCGGGGGATACAATGAGCAGTTCTTC
CDR3aa: CASSQNVGGYNEQFF

j_gene: TRBJ1-1
abundance: -
len: 13
v_gene: TRBV29-1
d_gene: -
CDR3nt: TGCAGCGTTGATTCCAGGCTAGTCGCTGAAGCTTTCTTT
CDR3aa: CSVDSRLVAEAFF

j_gene: TRBJ2-6
abundance: -
len: 15
v_gene: TRBV28
d_gene: -
CDR3nt: TGTGCCAGCAGTCAGGGGACCGTAGGGGCCAACGTCCTGACTTTC
CDR3aa: CASSQGTVGANVLTF

j_gene: TRBJ2-1
abundance: -
len: 15
v_gene: TRBV7-9
d_gene: -
CDR3nt: TGTGCCAGCAGCTTAATGTCAGTAAATTACAATGAGCAGTTCTTC
CDR3aa: CASSLMSVNYNEQFF

j_gene: TRBJ1-2
abundance: -
len: 12
v_gene: TRBV15
d_gene: -
CDR3nt: TGTGCCACCAGCATTCCAGGCTATGGCTACACCTTC
CDR3aa: CATSIPGYGYTF

j_gene: TRBJ1-4
abundance: few
len: 15
v_gene: TRBV27
d_gene: TRBD1
CDR3nt: TGTGCCAGCAGTCTCGACGGGACAGCCAGAGAAAAACTGTTTTTT
CDR3aa: CASSLDGTAREKLFF

j_gene: TRBJ1-2
abundance: -
len: 12
v_gene: TRBV25-1
d_gene: -
CDR3nt: TGTGCCAGCAGTACGCCAGGGAAAGGCTACACCTTC
CDR3aa: CASSTPGKGYTF

j_gene: TRBJ1-2
abundance: few
len: 14
v_gene: TRBV29-1
d_gene: -
CDR3nt: TGCAGCGTTGAAAGGTTGTTGCTCGGCGGTGGCTACACCTTC
CDR3aa: CSVERLLLGGGYTF

j_gene: TRBJ1-1
abundance: few
len: 13
v_gene: TRBV18
d_gene: -
CDR3nt: TGTGCCAGCTCACCGAAGCAGAACACTGAAGCTTTCTTT
CDR3aa: CASSPKQNTEAFF

j_gene: TRBJ1-2
abundance: once
len: 16
v_gene: TRBV18
d_gene: TRBD1
CDR3nt: TGTGCCAGCTCACCGTGGGGGACAGGCGATAACTATGGCTACACCTTC
CDR3aa: CASSPWGTGDNYGYTF

j_gene: TRBJ1-5
abundance: few
len: 12
v_gene: TRBV6-1
d_gene: -
CDR3nt: TGTGCCAGCAGTGACTCGGGGCAGCCCCAGCATTTT
CDR3aa: CASSDSGQPQHF

j_gene: TRBJ2-1
abundance: few
len: 13
v_gene: TRBV29-1
d_gene: -
CDR3nt: TGCAGCGTTCGCCTGGGGCCCATGGGAGAGCAGTTCTTC
CDR3aa: CSVRLGPMGEQFF

j_gene: TRBJ1-5
abundance: -
len: 13
v_gene: TRBV30
d_gene: -
CDR3nt: TGTGCCTGGAGTGGACAGAGCAATCAGCCCCAGCATTTT
CDR3aa: CAWSGQSNQPQHF

j_gene: TRBJ2-5
abundance: -
len: 13
v_gene: TRBV9
d_gene: -
CDR3nt: TGTGCCAGCAGCGTTACGGGGAGAGAGACCCAGTACTTC
CDR3aa: CASSVTGRETQYF

j_gene: TRBJ2-2
abundance: few
len: 14
v_gene: TRBV29-1
d_gene: -
CDR3nt: TGCAGCGTTGTGCCCCCTGGAGTGATCGGGGAGCTGTTTTTT
CDR3aa: CSVVPPGVIGELFF

j_gene: TRBJ2-1
abundance: many
len: 14
v_gene: TRBV6-5
d_gene: TRBD2
CDR3nt: TGTGCCAGCAGTTCGCCTCCGACTAGCGGAAAGCAGTTCTTC
CDR3aa: CASSSPPTSGKQFF

j_gene: TRBJ1-4
abundance: few
len: 13
v_gene: TRBV29-1
d_gene: TRBD1
CDR3nt: TGCAGCGTTGAGGACAGGGGGCCCGAAAAACTGTTTTTT
CDR3aa: CSVEDRGPEKLFF

j_gene: TRBJ1-5
abundance: few
len: 12
v_gene: TRBV2
d_gene: -
CDR3nt: TGTGCCAGCAGTGAAGCCGGCCAGCCCCAGCATTTT
CDR3aa: CASSEAGQPQHF

j_gene: TRBJ1-5
abundance: -
len: 13
v_gene: TRBV29-1
d_gene: TRBD1
CDR3nt: TGCAGCGTCCGGGACAGAGTGGATCAGCCCCAGCATTTT
CDR3aa: CSVRDRVDQPQHF

j_gene: TRBJ2-2
abundance: -
len: 14
v_gene: TRBV29-1
d_gene: TRBD1
CDR3nt: TGCAGCGTTGAATCCGGGACAGGGAGCGGGGAGCTGTTTTTT
CDR3aa: CSVESGTGSGELFF

j_gene: TRBJ2-1
abundance: -
len: 15
v_gene: TRBV30
d_gene: TRBD2
CDR3nt: TGTGCCTCCCGGGGGGGGGACTTGGTTAAGAATGAGCAGTTCTTC
CDR3aa: CASRGGDLVKNEQFF

j_gene: TRBJ2-1
abundance: few
len: 16
v_gene: TRBV5-1
d_gene: TRBD2
CDR3nt: TGCGCCAGCAGCCTGGAGGGTAGCGGGAGGGCGAATGAGCAGTTCTTC
CDR3aa: CASSLEGSGRANEQFF

j_gene: TRBJ1-5
abundance: -
len: 14
v_gene: TRBV4-3
d_gene: TRBD1
CDR3nt: TGCGCCAGCAGCCATTCGACAGGGAATCAGCCCCAGCATTTT
CDR3aa: CASSHSTGNQPQHF

j_gene: TRBJ2-1
abundance: -
len: 19
v_gene: TRBV29-1
d_gene: TRBD2
CDR3nt: TGCAGCCCACGACCGACAGCGAGGGTTCGTGGAGCGGGATACAATGAGCAGTTCTTC
CDR3aa: CSPRPTARVRGAGYNEQFF

j_gene: TRBJ2-5
abundance: -
len: 14
v_gene: TRBV4-1
d_gene: -
CDR3nt: TGCGCCAGCAGAGACGGGACGGGACGTGGGACCCAGTACTTC
CDR3aa: CASRDGTGRGTQYF

j_gene: TRBJ2-6
abundance: few
len: 19
v_gene: TRBV29-1
d_gene: TRBD2
CDR3nt: TGCAGCGTTCGGGAACGGGCTAGCGGGAGATTCAACGGGGCCAACGTCCTGACTTTC
CDR3aa: CSVRERASGRFNGANVLTF

j_gene: TRBJ2-1
abundance: -
len: 15
v_gene: TRBV29-1
d_gene: TRBD2
CDR3nt: TGCAGCGCTCCCTTGGGGCGGGAGACCTACAATGAGCAGTTCTTC
CDR3aa: CSAPLGRETYNEQFF

j_gene: TRBJ1-2
abundance: -
len: 13
v_gene: TRBV30
d_gene: -
CDR3nt: TGTGCCTGGAGTTTCAGGGGAAGCTATGGCTACACCTTC
CDR3aa: CAWSFRGSYGYTF